The 13 T cell receptor beta chains given below trace back to one sample, sequenced in a study of T cell responses to AZD1222 COVID-19 vaccine. The repertoire was sequenced with immunoSEQ multiplex PCR; TCRdb's copy has only in-frame clones and lacks some. Among about 100,000 clones listed, roughly 84% were seen once. The sequencing here drew on peripheral blood, taken on day 0 of AZD1222 vaccination. The receptors derive from an adult in good health.

The V call is TRBV6-5, the J call TRBJ1-2, with D possibly being TRBD1 (5 bases). V was pared by 0 bases and J by 4 bases, with 12 bases between. This CDR3 comprises 15 residues. Germline V gene data show CDR1 as MNHEY and CDR2 as SVGAGI. The CDR3 loop reads CASSYSGRAGYGYTF. The CDR3 DNA sequence: TGTGCCAGCAGTTACTCAGGCAGGGCAGGCTATGGCTACACCTTC.

V and J are TRBV27 and TRBJ1-2; a weak D match, TRBD1 (6 bases). Germline V lookup: CDR1 MNHEY, CDR2 SMNVEV (reference sequence). This CDR3 comprises 15 residues. The ends were cut back, 5 bases at V and 2 bases at J, with 15 bases in the middle. CDR3 coding DNA: TGTGCCAGCAGTCCGAATGGGGGGGCAAACTATGGCTACACCTTC. Amino acid sequence: CASSPNGGANYGYTF.

The chain has TRBV19 and TRBJ1-5, with TRBD1 matching over 7 bases. The germline gives CDR1 LNHDA, CDR2 SQIVND (reference sequence). The junction had 9 bases not matched to a gene; V was cut back by 4 bases and J by 6 bases. This CDR3 has 15 amino acids. The CDR3 DNA sequence: TGTGCCAGTAGTAAAGGGACAGCCGATCGTCAGCCCCAGCATTTT. Protein sequence: CASSKGTADRQPQHF.

This chain links TRBV2 with TRBJ2-2; D unresolved. V shed 8 bases and J shed 1 base, with 11 bases lying between them. The CDR3 runs to 14 residues. Germline V gene data show CDR1 as SNHLY and CDR2 as FYNNEI. CDR3 residues: CASSYLQNTGELFF. The CDR3 DNA reads as TGTGCCAGCTCGTACTTACAGAACACCGGGGAGCTGTTTTTT.

The gene calls are TRBV5-1 and TRBJ1-6, with D unclear. Trimming removed 3 bases at V and 0 bases at J, with 10 bases between. This CDR3 comprises 16 residues. CDR1 and CDR2 (germline): SGHRS, YFSETQ. CDR3 sequence: CASSSTESSYNSPLHF. In DNA, the CDR3 is TGCGCCAGCAGCTCCACAGAGAGCTCCTATAATTCACCCCTCCACTTT.

A word on this clone: A junction boundary mismatches the germline segment, possibly from a read error. The chain is built from TRBV6-4 and TRBJ2-3, with TRBD1 as a possible D gene (6 bases). CDR1 is MRHNA and CDR2 is SNTAGT in the germline V gene. The CDR3 sequence is 16 residues long. Here the CDR3 DNA reads TGTGCCAGCAGCGACTTCCGATCACAGGGAAAGGATACGCAGTATTTT. Residues: CASSDFRSQGKDTQYF.

This chain joins TRBV19 and TRBJ2-7, with 7 bases identical to TRBD1. The CDR3 is 13 amino acids. Germline V gene lookup returns CDR1 LNHDA and CDR2 SQIVND (reference sequence). V shed 5 bases and J 6 bases; nucleotides not matched to a gene: 7. CDR3 sequence reads: CASSSLTGAEQYF. CDR3 bases: TGTGCCAGTAGTTCTCTTACAGGGGCCGAGCAGTACTTC.

The chain combines TRBV3-1 (or the pseudogene TRBV3-2) with TRBJ2-5, with 8 bases that match TRBD1. V shed 10 bases, J shed 5 bases, and the junction held 12 bases outside the gene matches. Germline V gives CDR1 LGHDT, CDR2 YNNKEL (reference sequence). The CDR3 consists of 14 residues. The CDR3 spells CATTRQGALETQYF. The CDR3 DNA follows: TGTGCCACAACGCGGCAGGGGGCGCTTGAGACCCAGTACTTC.

The chain carries TRBV3-1 (or the pseudogene TRBV3-2) and TRBJ2-1, with TRBD2 as a possible D gene (6 bases). This CDR3 spans 16 amino acids. Germline CDR1 and CDR2: LGHDT and YNNKEL (reference sequence). The V gene lost 4 bases and the J gene lost 7 bases, with 20 bases spanning the gap. CDR3 nucleotides: TGTGCCAGCAGCCCCCCGGGGGAGAAACCGGGGAATGAGCAGTTCTTC. Its protein product is CASSPPGEKPGNEQFF.

This clone appeared a few times. The chain has TRBV19 and TRBJ1-5; 7 bases match TRBD1. The CDR3 is 15 residues long. V lost 6 bases to trimming and J lost 3 bases; unmatched junction nucleotides: 8. Germline V CDR1 and CDR2: LNHDA, SQIVND (reference sequence). Here the CDR3 DNA reads TGTGCCAGTAGATCCGGGACAGTCGTCAATCAGCCCCAGCATTTT. It yields the protein CASRSGTVVNQPQHF.

The CDR3 protein is CASSLEGWSGYTF. The CDR3 nucleotides read TGTGCCAGCAGTTTAGAAGGCTGGAGTGGCTACACCTTC. This sequence joins TRBV12-3 or TRBV12-4 and TRBJ1-2, with D hard to call. The CDR3 runs 13 residues. Trimming cost V 1 base and J 7 bases, with 10 bases left between them.

The CDR3 nucleotides read TGTGCCAGCAGTTTAATCGTCCCAGAAGTTATGAACACTGAAGCTTTCTTT. This translates into CASSLIVPEVMNTEAFF. The chain carries TRBV28 and TRBJ1-1; D gene unclear. The CDR3 has 17 amino acids. Germline V lookup: CDR1 MDHEN, CDR2 SYDVKM. V lost 2 bases, J lost 0 bases, and 16 bases lay in between.

The chain couples TRBV6-5 to TRBJ2-1, with D possibly TRBD2 on 5 matching bases. Germline-derived CDR1 and CDR2 are MNHEY and SVGAGI. Trimming stripped 6 bases from V and 5 bases from J, with 11 bases between. This CDR3 region has 13 residues. CDR3 nucleotides: TGTGCCAGCAGCTTAGCGAGGCACAATGAGCAGTTCTTC. Translation: CASSLARHNEQFF.